This TCR beta chain was obtained from a study of circulating and synovial CD4+ cells in juvenile arthritis. Germline CDR1 reads SGHNT; CDR2 reads YYREEE (reference sequence). With V trimmed by 0 bases and J by 5 bases, 4 bases remained unmatched. The CDR3 length is 15 residues. Worth noting for this clone: What it binds is not known.

Generated by immunoSEQ multiplex PCR, the TCRdb table keeps only in-frame clones and is missing some. The table has tens of thousands of clones, roughly 95% seen once; the top ten hold approximately 0.17%. Study-wide results and limits: Bulk blood CD4 samples held at least an order of magnitude more or fewer genomes than CPL. Circulating pathogenic-like and bulk T cells looked alike by Vbeta family usage.

V usage is TRBV5-4 and J usage is TRBJ2-7; 11 bases line up with TRBD2. The receptor was isolated from a human donor with juvenile idiopathic arthritis. Sequencing was performed on CD4+ T cells from blood. CDR3 sequence reads: CASSLVSGLADEQYF. The CDR3 DNA is TGTGCCAGCAGCTTGGTTTCGGGACTAGCGGACGAGCAGTACTTC.